This record looks at one T cell receptor (beta chain) sequence and its context. Its target antigen remains unknown. Qualities for individual bases were not recorded, and no much larger clone is one base off. V is trimmed back by 5 bases and J by 5 bases, and the junction contains 5 bases that no gene match accounts for. The CDR3 goes from the cysteine to the phenylalanine over 14 residues. Only the CDR3 DNA is retained, 42 bases long and in frame from the first base. From the germline V gene, CDR1 is MDHEN and CDR2 is SYDVKM. Receptor amplification or capture employed the immunoSEQ multiplex PCR assay. The multiplex PCR relied on a mix of 60 forward primers for TCR Vbeta segments and 13 reverse primers for TCR Jbeta segments. Amplification of the CDR3 region of rearranged TCR beta genes was performed with a multiplex PCR assay on genomic DNA. Amplified TCR beta libraries were sequenced as 87-base-pair reads on the Illumina HiSeq System. The study's own analysis went as follows. A later analysis counted approximately 74 million unique TCR beta chains across the 550 to 800 repertoires, and roughly 10 million of these chains were shared by at least two donors. Raw reads were error-corrected and collapsed into unique sequences by a nearest-neighbor algorithm in which closely related sequences were merged to remove PCR and sequencing errors. To assign V, D and J gene segments, CDR3 sequences were aligned to IMGT reference sequences. For a sequence to be retained, a match of at least six nucleotides was required to both a V gene segment and a J gene segment. A rearrangement counted as productive if the CDR3 had no stop codons and remained in frame with V and J, and every other rearrangement counted as non-productive. CDR3 was defined according to IMGT convention as the region running from the second conserved V-encoded cysteine to the conserved J-encoded phenylalanine. The earlier analysis of approximately 590 of the donors excluded any sequence lacking an unambiguous match to a single V gene segment. An earlier analysis of a few hundred of the donors called V segments functional above 56.7% productive rearrangements and segregating when the between-donor standard deviation exceeded 5%. A statistical classification framework was built to diagnose cytomegalovirus status from the catalog of TCR beta chain sequences. V and J gene assignment, in a later analysis, came from comparing TCR nucleotide sequences with IMGT/GENE-DB human TR gene sequences. A later analysis assigned CDR3 sequences and most-parsimonious VDJ recombination scenarios with the TCRdist pipeline. In a later analysis, every TCR beta chain was defined by the combination of its CDR3 amino acid sequence and its V-gene family, and reads without a unique V-gene family were dropped. To address suspected cross-contamination and a sequencing artifact, a later analysis removed a few hundred highly shared, low-generation-probability nucleotide sequences. For each public chain, a later analysis derived a clonal expansion index from normalized ranks of inferred template counts within each repertoire. In a later analysis, generation probabilities were computed using a VDJ recombination model fitted to out-of-frame rearrangements, and the results were checked against IGoR. In a later analysis, TCR-TCR, TCR-HLA and TCR-CMV co-occurrence was scored with hypergeometric tests, and a repertoire-size bias correction was applied to TCR pairs. False discovery rates were estimated in a later analysis by permuting HLA or CMV assignments 20 times. In a later analysis, co-occurring TCRs were grouped with DBSCAN, and TCRdist sequence similarity was added when clustering was performed within HLA-allele-positive subsets. For co-occurrence clustering, repertoires with fewer than 30,000 or more than 120,000 public chains were excluded, along with several repertoires with anomalous nucleotide sharing. The table was pulled from immuneACCESS by TCRdb, which kept in-frame rearrangements only. Such tables lose some clones; where checked, under half of the loss comes from unresolved V genes, and the rest has no known cause. V and J calls and clone size are as listed in that table; D and trimming were resolved from the DNA. The sample table contains about 200,000 clones; only one count was recorded for roughly 80% of them. Jointly, the top ten make up 2.9% of the sample.

The cohort consisted of 666 healthy bone marrow donors. Cohort members were all nominally healthy when sampled, although unrecorded immune exposures were likely present. The donor tested CMV seronegative, placing the donor among the 352 seronegative members of the cohort. A peripheral blood sample was collected from each donor, and TCR beta sequencing was performed on peripheral blood mononuclear cells. The Qiagen DNeasy Blood Extraction Kit was used to extract genomic DNA from the blood cell samples. The data stem from a study of cytomegalovirus exposure and HLA in healthy donors (dated by TCRdb to the late 2010s). About the investigation overall: In an earlier analysis of approximately 500 of the donors, 276 Gb of sequence data and 117 million unique TCR beta sequences from about 179 million T cells were reported. To decide whether each TCR beta V gene segment behaved as functional or pseudogenic, an earlier analysis of some 600 of the donors relied on high-throughput TCR beta sequencing. A later genetic analysis used genome-wide SNP genotypes for about 65% of the 666 donors, treating that subset as a discovery cohort. Typing coverage varied by locus: roughly 629-630 donors for A, B, C, DRB1 and DQB1; about 520 for DQA1; 606 for DPA1; approximately 490 for DPB1. The T cell repertoires of around 670 subjects were profiled by immunosequencing and related to cytomegalovirus serostatus. All discovery cohort repertoires had been generated using a single sequencing platform. Of the 350 to 450 genotyped donors, approximately 83% fell in the genetic ancestry cluster associated with self-reported Caucasian donors. An early release that covered 640 HLA-typed donors contained approximately 300 gigabases of sequencing data and 80 million or so unique TCR sequences. HLA typing included class I and class II loci at four-digit resolution. In addition to the first cohort of 666 subjects, a separate validation cohort of approximately 120 different subjects was used. To study patterns of TCR occurrence, a later analysis re-analyzed previously published TCR beta repertoires from around 700 donors and added high-resolution HLA genotyping. The study combined high-throughput TCR immunosequencing, statistical association of individual TCRs with disease status, and machine learning to predict cytomegalovirus infection status. On average, about 200,000 unique TCR beta nucleotide sequences were sequenced per donor among 350 to 400 genotyped donors of the cohort, with roughly 18% of those sequences being non-productive. Because of strong linkage in the cohort, a few DR-DQ haplotypes were treated as single units for association and clustering. The study aimed to test whether cataloging public T cell receptors could reveal signatures of past pathogen exposure. Alongside the repertoire data, information on donor age, sex, ethnicity and CMV serostatus was compiled. Rather than using new phenotypic data, the later analysis identified candidate immune exposures from TCR beta sequences and from how often those sequences occurred across donors.

Study-level results and caveats: This cohort had only TCR beta chains sequenced, and the lack of alpha or paired-chain data limited which features could be detected. It was suggested by the authors that the approach could potentially be generalized to other disease states and immunological phenotypes. Assigning TCR associations to individual alleles was difficult when HLA alleles, especially DR and DQ, strongly co-occurred. In the study, around 150 TCR beta chains were listed as associated with cytomegalovirus. In a later analysis, 15,000 to 20,000 TCR beta sequences were associated with specific HLA alleles at a false discovery rate of 0.05. Immune exposure information for the cohort was limited to CMV serostatus. A further reported finding was that TCR beta sequences accurately predicted the HLA-A and HLA-B alleles for most subjects in the first cohort. In a later genetic analysis, fewer N-insertions in productive TCRs were reported among donors in an Asian-associated ancestry cluster than the approximately 670-donor mean. In a later analysis, TCR association rates were found to vary across HLA loci, with the most associated TCRs seen for DRB1 alleles and the fewest for HLA-C alleles. A group of highly shared sequence variants was considered likely to be a technical artifact of the sequencing pipeline. Linkage disequilibrium might explain the correlated functional status among segregating V segments, but an unknown experimental factor could not be excluded. Compared with equally common non-associated chains, HLA-associated TCR beta chains in a later analysis were more clonally expanded and had lower generation probabilities. Some IMGT-functional V segments, including TRBV6-2 and TRBV6-3, could not be told apart with the 87-base-pair reads, so those segments were excluded. The earlier analysis of approximately 560 of the donors excluded over 15 rarely observed V segments, including chromosome 9 orphons, because counts were too low. Broadly in line with IMGT annotations, most TCR beta V segments showed up in productive rearrangements about 87% or about 30% of the time in an earlier analysis of several hundred of the donors. Most CMV-associated TCR beta chains appeared to be HLA-restricted in a later analysis, and the HLA associations seemed to be driven largely by CMV exposure. V-gene and J-gene trimming of TCR beta chains was associated with a missense DCLRE1C variant in a later genetic analysis, and the association was replicated in an independent cohort. In vitro tests confirmed that a few of the cytomegalovirus-associated TCR beta chains recognize cytomegalovirus antigens. While some public TCRs were present in many individuals, most TCR sequences turned up only very rarely across donors. Because some donors lacked HLA typing at each locus, the association tests relied only on the typed subset. A later analysis reported that several top co-occurrence clusters appeared linked to parvovirus B19, influenza, CMV and Epstein-Barr virus. The classifier was reported to diagnose cytomegalovirus status with high specificity and sensitivity in both the original and validation cohorts. Presence/absence analyses assumed roughly uniform sequencing depth across donors, an assumption that may not hold.

The chain joins TRBV28 to TRBJ2-7, with 11 junctional bases fitting TRBD1. The clonotype was recovered from a young man in good health and CMV-seronegative. What was sequenced was PBMCs. The DNA reads TGTGCCAGCAGTAGGACAGGGGGCACCCACGAGCAGTACTTC. Its protein is CASSRTGGTHEQYF. The variable domain in full, with residues beyond the CDR3 obtained from the reference TRBV28 and TRBJ2-7 genes, is DVKVTQSSRYLVKRTGEKVFLECVQDMDHENMFWYRQDPGLGLRLIYFSYDVKMKEKGDIPEGYSVSREKKERFSLILESASTNQTSMYLCASSRTGGTHEQYFGPGTRLTVT.